This TCR beta chain was sequenced during a study of shared clonotypes between healthy human individuals. Study background: Donor composition was two women and three men, aged 18 to 49. Whole-study findings and limits: Clonotypes that were shared across a few donors made up approximately 5.1% of naive CD4 clonotypes. Larger estimated richness was generally recorded for naive subsets relative to memory subsets.

The CDR3 is 16 residues long. Germline lookup yields CDR1 MGHRA and CDR2 YSYEKL. V was shortened by 0 bases and J by 4 bases, with 16 bases between the two germline ends. Original handling: In the immunoSEQ data, sequences were junction-only and lacked quality scores, so filtering differed. Sequencing used immunoSEQ multiplex PCR; TCRdb keeps in-frame clones, though not all of them. V and J calls plus clone size are reproduced from that table; the DNA served to infer D and trimming. The table records 1,500,000 or so clones, approximately 97% of them present only once. About this clone: Its antigen is not known.

Source material: naive CD4+ T cells sorted from blood. The subset denotes: CD45RA+ positively selected. V is TRBV4-1 and J is TRBJ2-7, with D possibly matching TRBD2 (6 bases). The TCR originated in a man in his thirties or forties in good health. CDR3 nucleotide sequence: TGCGCCAGCAGCCAAGATGGGCGGGGACCCAAGTACGAGCAGTACTTC. This translates into CASSQDGRGPKYEQYF.